This T cell receptor (beta chain) appears in the sequencing data of a study of response to subunit inactivated influenza vaccine. TCRdb independently ran MiXCR on the RT-PCR reads; one entry per CDR3 protein. The table includes approximately 520,000 distinct CDR3 sequences, around 25% detected once. This clonotype appeared a few times. The CDR3 runs 15 residues. V gave up 0 bases and J gave up 2 bases, with 10 bases separating them. Germline-derived CDR1 and CDR2 are LGHNA and YNFKEQ. The chain employs TRBV4-2 and TRBJ2-5; D gene ambiguous. Here the sequenced sample was CD4+ T cells sorted from PBMCs, taken 4 to 6 days after vaccination. The TCR sequence derives from a man aged 50 or older who received an inactivated influenza vaccine. In nucleotides, the CDR3 is TGTGCCAGCAGCCAAGATTGGGCTAGACAAGAGACCCAGTACTTC. Translation: CASSQDWARQETQYF.